The T cell receptor (beta chain) described here comes from a study of T cells in localized non-small cell lung cancer. A word on this clone: Its target is not known.

V lost 2 bases to trimming and J lost 7 bases, with 11 bases between them. Germline V gene data show CDR1 as SGHAT and CDR2 as FQNNGV. This CDR3 contains 13 residues. Broader study findings: The study detected a median 57 of the top 100 tumor clones in adjacent lung. Of the tissues analyzed, uninvolved adjacent lung showed maximal T cell clonality, greater than tumor. An association was observed between higher blood T cell density and longer overall survival. The tumor had only one region sequenced, so heterogeneity remains possible.

Repertoires were generated with immunoSEQ multiplex PCR, while TCRdb's copy carries only in-frame clones and drops some. The sample comprises tens of thousands of clones, around nine tenths of which are singletons, and less than 25% rests with the top ten. The J gene is TRBJ1-2, the V gene TRBV11-2, with D perhaps matching TRBD1 (6 bases). The sequenced sample was peripheral blood, obtained before any cancer treatment. The clonotype comes from a woman aged 35 to 69 with stage I squamous cell lung carcinoma. The CDR3 DNA reads TGTGCCAGCAGCTTAACAGGGTACCGTGGCTACACCTTC. Its translation is CASSLTGYRGYTF.